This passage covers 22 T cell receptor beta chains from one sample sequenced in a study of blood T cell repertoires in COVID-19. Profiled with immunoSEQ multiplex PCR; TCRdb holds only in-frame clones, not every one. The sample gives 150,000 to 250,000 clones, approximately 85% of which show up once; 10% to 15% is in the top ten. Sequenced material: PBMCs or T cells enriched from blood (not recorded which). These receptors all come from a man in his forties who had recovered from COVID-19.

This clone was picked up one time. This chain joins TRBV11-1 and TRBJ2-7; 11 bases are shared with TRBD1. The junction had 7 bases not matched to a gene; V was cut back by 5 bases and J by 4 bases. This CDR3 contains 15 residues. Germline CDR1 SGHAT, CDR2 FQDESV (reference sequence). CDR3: CASSTPGTGGYEQYF. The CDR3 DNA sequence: TGTGCCAGCAGCACCCCCGGGACAGGGGGATACGAGCAGTACTTC. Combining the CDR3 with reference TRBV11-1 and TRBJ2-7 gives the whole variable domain EAEVAQSPRYKITEKSQAVAFWCDPISGHATLYWYRQILGQGPELLVQFQDESVVDDSQLPKDRFSAERLKGVDSTLKIQPAELGDSAMYLCASSTPGTGGYEQYFGPGTRLTVT.

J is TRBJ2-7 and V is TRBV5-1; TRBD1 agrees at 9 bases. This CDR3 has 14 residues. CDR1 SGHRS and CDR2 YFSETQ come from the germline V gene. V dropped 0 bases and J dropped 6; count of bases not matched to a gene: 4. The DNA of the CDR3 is TGCGCCAGCAGCTTGGTACAGGGGGCGACCGAGCAGTACTTC. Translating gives CASSLVQGATEQYF.

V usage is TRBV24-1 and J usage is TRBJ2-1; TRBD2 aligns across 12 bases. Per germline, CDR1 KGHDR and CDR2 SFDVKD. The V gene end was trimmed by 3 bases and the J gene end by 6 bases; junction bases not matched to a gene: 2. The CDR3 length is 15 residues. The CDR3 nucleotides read TGTGCCACCAGTGATAGGACTAGCGGGATCAATGAGCAGTTCTTC. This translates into CATSDRTSGINEQFF.

In DNA form, the CDR3 reads TGTGCCAGCAGTTCCCGACAGGGACAAGAGACCCAGTACTTC. This gives the protein CASSSRQGQETQYF. The chain uses TRBV27 and TRBJ2-5; the match to TRBD1 covers 7 bases. J lost 2 bases, V lost 4 bases, and 4 bases had no gene match. Germline-derived CDR1 and CDR2 are MNHEY and SMNVEV (reference sequence). CDR3 length: 14 residues.

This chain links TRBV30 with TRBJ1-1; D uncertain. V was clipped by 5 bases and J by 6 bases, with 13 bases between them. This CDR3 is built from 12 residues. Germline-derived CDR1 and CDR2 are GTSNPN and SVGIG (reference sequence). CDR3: CAWEGGHAEAFF. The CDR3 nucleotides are TGTGCCTGGGAGGGCGGGCACGCTGAAGCTTTCTTT.

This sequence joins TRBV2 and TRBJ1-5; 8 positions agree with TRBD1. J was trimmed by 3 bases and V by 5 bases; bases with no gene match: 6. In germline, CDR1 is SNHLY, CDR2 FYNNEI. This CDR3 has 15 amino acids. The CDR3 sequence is CASSSGTGDNQPQHF. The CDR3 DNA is TGTGCCAGCAGTTCCGGGACAGGTGACAATCAGCCCCAGCATTTT. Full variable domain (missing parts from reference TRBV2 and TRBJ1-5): EPEVTQTPSHQVTQMGQEVILRCVPISNHLYFYWYRQILGQKVEFLVSFYNNEISEKSEIFDDQFSVERPDGSNFTLKIRSTKLEDSAMYFCASSSGTGDNQPQHFGDGTRLSIL.

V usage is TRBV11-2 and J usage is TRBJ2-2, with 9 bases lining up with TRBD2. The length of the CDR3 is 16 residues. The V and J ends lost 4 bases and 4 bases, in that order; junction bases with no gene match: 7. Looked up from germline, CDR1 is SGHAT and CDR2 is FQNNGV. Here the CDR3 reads CASSSLWREGTGELFF. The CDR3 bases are TGTGCCAGCAGCTCCCTGTGGCGGGAGGGCACCGGGGAGCTGTTTTTT.

DNA for the CDR3: TGCGCCAGCAGCTTCGCCGCGGGGGCGCTTACTGAAGCTTTCTTT. This gives the protein CASSFAAGALTEAFF. The rearrangement joins TRBV5-1 to TRBJ1-1; weak D call: TRBD1 (6 bases). The germline V gene has CDR1 SGHRS and CDR2 YFSETQ. V was pared by 2 bases and J by 5 bases, with 16 bases between. The CDR3 covers 15 residues.

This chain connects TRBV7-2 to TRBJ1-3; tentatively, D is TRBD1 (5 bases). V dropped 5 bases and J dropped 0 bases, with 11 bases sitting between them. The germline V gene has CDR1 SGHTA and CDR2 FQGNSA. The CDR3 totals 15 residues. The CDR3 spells CASSPRGDSGNTIYF. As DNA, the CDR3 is TGTGCCAGCAGCCCCCGGGGGGACTCTGGAAACACCATATATTTT.

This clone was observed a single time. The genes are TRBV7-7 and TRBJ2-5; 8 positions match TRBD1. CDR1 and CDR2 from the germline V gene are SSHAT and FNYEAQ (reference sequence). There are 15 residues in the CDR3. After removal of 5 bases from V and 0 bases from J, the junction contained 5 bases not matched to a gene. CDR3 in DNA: TGTGCCAGCAGCCGCCGGACAGGGTACCAAGAGACCCAGTACTTC. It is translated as CASSRRTGYQETQYF.

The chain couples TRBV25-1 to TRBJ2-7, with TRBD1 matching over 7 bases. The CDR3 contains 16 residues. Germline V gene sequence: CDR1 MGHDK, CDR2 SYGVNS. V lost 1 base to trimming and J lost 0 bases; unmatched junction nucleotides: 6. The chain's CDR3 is CASSELGGGLSYEQYF. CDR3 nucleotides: TGTGCCAGCAGTGAATTAGGGGGCGGACTCTCCTACGAGCAGTACTTC.

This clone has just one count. The CDR3 nucleotides read TGTGCCAGCATTTCGACTAGCCACAATGAGCAGTTCTTC. Protein sequence: CASISTSHNEQFF. J is TRBJ2-1 and V is TRBV12-3 or TRBV12-4; 7 bases match TRBD2. The CDR3 covers 13 residues. Trimming at V came to 7 bases and at J to 5 bases, leaving 5 bases not matched to a gene.

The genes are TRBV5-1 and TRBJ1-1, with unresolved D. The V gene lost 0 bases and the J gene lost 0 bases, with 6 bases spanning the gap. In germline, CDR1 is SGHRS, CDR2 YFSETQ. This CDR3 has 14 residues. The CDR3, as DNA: TGCGCCAGCAGCTTGGTCTTCCTGAACACTGAAGCTTTCTTT. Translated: CASSLVFLNTEAFF.

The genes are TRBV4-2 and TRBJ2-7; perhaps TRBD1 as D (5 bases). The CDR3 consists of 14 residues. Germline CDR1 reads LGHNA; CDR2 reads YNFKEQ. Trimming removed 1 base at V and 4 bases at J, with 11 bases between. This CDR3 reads CASSQAGRGYEQYF. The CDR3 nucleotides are TGTGCCAGCAGCCAAGCTGGAAGGGGATACGAGCAGTACTTC.

The CDR3 reads CASSLVDSGGSRYF. In nucleotides, the CDR3 is TGTGCCAGCAGCTTAGTCGATTCTGGGGGCTCCCGTTACTTC. The chain carries TRBV11-2 and TRBJ2-5, with D maybe TRBD1 (6 bases). CDR1 is SGHAT, CDR2 FQNNGV, per germline. The CDR3 spans 14 residues. V was shortened by 1 base and J by 14 bases, with 20 bases between the two germline ends.

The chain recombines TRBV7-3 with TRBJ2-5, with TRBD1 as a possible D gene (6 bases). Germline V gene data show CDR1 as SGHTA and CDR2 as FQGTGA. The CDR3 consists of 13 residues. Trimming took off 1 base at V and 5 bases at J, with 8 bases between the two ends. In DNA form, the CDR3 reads TGTGCCAGCAGCTTAAGGGGGCGGGAGACCCAGTACTTC. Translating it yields CASSLRGRETQYF.

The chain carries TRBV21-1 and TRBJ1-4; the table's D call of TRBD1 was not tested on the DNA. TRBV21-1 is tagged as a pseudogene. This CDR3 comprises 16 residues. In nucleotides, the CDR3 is TGTGCCAGCAGCCCACTAGGGGACACAATTAATGAAAAACTGTTTTTT. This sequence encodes CASSPLGDTINEKLFF.

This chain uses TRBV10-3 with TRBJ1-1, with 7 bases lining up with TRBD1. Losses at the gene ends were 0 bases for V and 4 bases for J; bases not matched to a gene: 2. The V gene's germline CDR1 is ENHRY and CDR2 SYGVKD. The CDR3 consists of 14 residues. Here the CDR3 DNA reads TGTGCCATCAGTGAGTCGTCAGGGGGCACTGAAGCTTTCTTT. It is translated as CAISESSGGTEAFF.

The CDR3 DNA follows: TGCGCCAGCAGCCAAGATATTGCAGGGGGAGGTCAGCCCCAGCATTTT. Amino acids: CASSQDIAGGGQPQHF. The J gene is TRBJ1-5, the V gene TRBV4-3; 7 bases agree with TRBD1. Germline loops: CDR1 LGHNA, CDR2 YSLEER. The CDR3 is made up of 16 amino acids. V lost 0 bases, J lost 6 bases, and 8 bases stayed unmatched.

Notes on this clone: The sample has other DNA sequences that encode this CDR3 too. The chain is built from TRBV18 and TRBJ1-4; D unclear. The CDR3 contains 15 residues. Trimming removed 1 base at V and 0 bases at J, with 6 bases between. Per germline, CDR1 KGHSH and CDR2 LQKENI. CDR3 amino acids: CASSPRLATNEKLFF. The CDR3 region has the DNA TGTGCCAGCTCACCACGGCTGGCAACTAATGAAAAACTGTTTTTT.

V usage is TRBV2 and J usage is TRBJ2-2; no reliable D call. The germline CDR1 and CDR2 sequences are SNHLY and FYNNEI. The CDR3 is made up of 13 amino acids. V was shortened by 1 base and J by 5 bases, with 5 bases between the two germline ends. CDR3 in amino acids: CASSEESTGELFF. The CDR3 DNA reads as TGTGCCAGCAGTGAAGAATCGACCGGGGAGCTGTTTTTT.

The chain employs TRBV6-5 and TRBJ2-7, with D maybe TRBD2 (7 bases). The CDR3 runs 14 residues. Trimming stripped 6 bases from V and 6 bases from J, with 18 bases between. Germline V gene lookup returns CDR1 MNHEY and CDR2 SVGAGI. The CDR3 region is CASSYREGWGEQYV. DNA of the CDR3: TGTGCCAGCAGCTACAGGGAGGGGTGGGGCGAGCAGTACGTC.